These 23 T cell receptor beta chains share one sample of origin, sequenced in a study of early T cells in non-severe SARS-CoV-2 infection. TCRdb independently ran MiXCR on the 5' RACE reads; one entry per CDR3 protein. The sample has just under 65,000 distinct CDR3 sequences; 10% to 12% are singletons. Here the sequenced sample was whole blood, taken at baseline. The receptors were sampled from an adult who was a healthcare worker with PCR-confirmed SARS-CoV-2 infection or an uninfected control (not recorded which).

The gene calls are TRBV27 and TRBJ2-7, with 10 nucleotides matching TRBD2. Trimming removed 2 bases from V and 6 bases from J; junction bases left unmatched: 4. The CDR3 is 14 residues long. Germline V lookup: CDR1 MNHEY, CDR2 SMNVEV (reference sequence). The CDR3 sequence is CASSLRLAGAEQYF. CDR3 DNA sequence: TGTGCCAGCAGTTTACGCCTAGCGGGGGCCGAGCAGTACTTC.

The chain links TRBV14 to TRBJ2-7, with unresolved D. The germline gives CDR1 SGHDN, CDR2 FVKESK. The CDR3 runs to 15 residues. V lost 1 base and J lost 1, with 11 bases in between. CDR3 sequence: CASSQGMRFSYEQYF. The CDR3, as DNA: TGTGCCAGCAGCCAAGGCATGAGGTTTTCCTACGAGCAGTACTTC.

This chain uses TRBV3-1 with TRBJ1-1, with D perhaps TRBD1 (5 bases). Per the germline V gene, CDR1 is LGHDT and CDR2 is YNNKEL (reference sequence). Trimming shortened V by 4 bases and J by 5 bases, and 17 bases separated the two germline ends. The CDR3 extends over 15 amino acids. For the CDR3, the DNA is TGTGCCAGCAGCCCCCTGGGGGGGAGAAGGACTGAAGCTTTCTTT. It codes for CASSPLGGRRTEAFF. Based on the CDR3 plus reference TRBV3-1 and TRBJ1-1, the full variable domain is DTAVSQTPKYLVTQMGNDKSIKCEQNLGHDTMYWYKQDSKKFLKIMFSYNNKELIINETVPNRFSPKSPDKAHLNLHINSLELGDSAVYFCASSPLGGRRTEAFFGQGTRLTVV.

Many counts were recorded for this clonotype. The chain links TRBV7-8 to TRBJ1-1; D is possibly TRBD1 (5 bases). V was cut by 9 bases and J by 4 bases, with 12 bases left in between. Looked up from germline, CDR1 is SGHVS and CDR2 is FQNEAQ. This CDR3 has 12 residues. The CDR3 region has the DNA TGTGCCAGTGGAAGGGGTGGCACTGAAGCTTTCTTT. This translates into CASGRGGTEAFF.

On this clonotype itself: Being one base from a much bigger clone, this may be a read error. V and J are TRBV12-5 and TRBJ1-1; D ambiguous. Trimming stripped 1 base from V and 6 bases from J, with 12 bases between. CDR1 is LGHNT and CDR2 is FRNRAP in the germline V gene. CDR3 length equals 14 residues. CDR3 in amino acids: CASGLAGPLAEAFF. The CDR3 DNA reads TGTGCTAGTGGTTTGGCCGGACCTCTCGCTGAAGCTTTCTTT. The full variable domain, its missing parts supplied by reference TRBV12-5 and TRBJ1-1, is DARVTQTPRHKVTEMGQEVTMRCQPILGHNTVFWYRQTMMQGLELLAYFRNRAPLDDSGMPKDRFSAEMPDATLATLKIQPSEPRDSAVYFCASGLAGPLAEAFFGQGTRLTVV.

The chain combines TRBV5-6 with TRBJ1-1; 7 positions match TRBD1. The CDR3 has 15 residues. Germline assignment: CDR1 SGHDT and CDR2 YYEEEE. The V segment lost 4 bases and the J segment 4 bases; nucleotides outside the gene matches: 10. In DNA, the CDR3 is TGTGCCAGCAGCGGGGCCACAGGGGCCGGCACTGAAGCTTTCTTT. Amino acids: CASSGATGAGTEAFF. Full variable domain (remainder filled in from reference TRBV5-6 and TRBJ1-1): DAGVTQSPTHLIKTRGQQVTLRCSPKSGHDTVSWYQQALGQGPQFIFQYYEEEERQRGNFPDRFSGHQFPNYSSELNVNALLLGDSALYLCASSGATGAGTEAFFGQGTRLTVV.

In this sample, this clonotype turned up a few times. The rearrangement uses TRBV7-9 and TRBJ1-5; no clear D gene. V was trimmed by 1 base and J by 2 bases, leaving 6 bases between them. Germline CDR1 and CDR2: SEHNR and FQNEAQ (reference sequence). This CDR3 is built from 14 residues. CDR3 nucleotide sequence: TGTGCCAGCAGCTTAGATATCGGCAATCAGCCCCAGCATTTT. Encoded protein: CASSLDIGNQPQHF. Full variable domain (outside the CDR3, taken from reference TRBV7-9 and TRBJ1-5): DTGVSQNPRHKITKRGQNVTFRCDPISEHNRLYWYRQTLGQGPEFLTYFQNEAQLEKSRLLSDRFSAERPKGSFSTLEIQRTEQGDSAMYLCASSLDIGNQPQHFGDGTRLSIL.

The genes are TRBV30 and TRBJ2-2; 8 nucleotides align to TRBD1. CDR1 and CDR2 (germline): GTSNPN, SVGIG (reference sequence). Trimming at V came to 5 bases and at J to 6 bases, leaving 11 bases not matched to a gene. This CDR3 has 15 residues. For the CDR3, the DNA is TGTGCCTGGGCCAGGGGGCGCAACGGGGCCGGGGAGCTGTTTTTT. Translated: CAWARGRNGAGELFF.

There are many counts of this clonotype. The chain employs TRBV7-2 and TRBJ2-5; the D is unclear. V was shortened by 4 bases and J by 1 base, with 13 bases between the two germline ends. Per germline, CDR1 SGHTA and CDR2 FQGNSA. This CDR3 is built from 15 residues. DNA for the CDR3: TGTGCCAGCAGCTCCCAAAGAGGCGGCCAAGAGACCCAGTACTTC. Amino acids: CASSSQRGGQETQYF. Together with reference TRBV7-2 and TRBJ2-5, the CDR3 gives the full variable domain: GAGVSQSPSNKVTEKGKDVELRCDPISGHTALYWYRQSLGQGLEFLIYFQGNSAPDKSGLPSDRFSAERTGGSVSTLTIQRTQQEDSAVYLCASSSQRGGQETQYFGPGTRLLVL.

This clonotype was observed a few times. CDR3 sequence: CASSISWQGFNEQYF. CDR3 DNA: TGTGCCAGTAGTATTAGTTGGCAGGGGTTCAACGAGCAGTACTTC. V gene TRBV19 combines with J gene TRBJ2-7, with D maybe TRBD1 (6 bases). CDR3 length: 15 amino acids. V lost 3 bases to trimming and J lost 5 bases, with 17 bases between them. CDR1 and CDR2 (germline): LNHDA, SQIVND (reference sequence).

J is TRBJ2-2 and V is TRBV11-2; D uncertain. The CDR3 covers 15 residues. Germline CDR1 reads SGHAT; CDR2 reads FQNNGV. Trimming shortened V by 0 bases and J by 2 bases, and 7 bases separated the two germline ends. The CDR3 coding sequence is TGTGCCAGCAGCTTAGATCAACACAACACCGGGGAGCTGTTTTTT. Amino acids: CASSLDQHNTGELFF.

This clonotype showed up just a few times. The rearrangement links TRBV6-1 to TRBJ1-1; D is unresolved. The germline V and J ends were trimmed by 8 bases and 6 bases, with 16 bases remaining between them. The germline V gene has CDR1 MNHNS and CDR2 SASEGT. This CDR3 has 13 residues. The CDR3, as DNA: TGTGCCAGCCTGTCACAGTACGATCCTGAAGCTTTCTTT. Amino acid sequence: CASLSQYDPEAFF.

This clonotype has a handful of counts. The chain employs TRBV6-6 and TRBJ2-3; D might be TRBD2 (6 bases). Germline CDR1 and CDR2: MNHNY and SVGAGI (reference sequence). The ends were cut back, 0 bases at V and 3 bases at J, with 16 bases in the middle. The CDR3 has 17 residues. The CDR3 sequence: CASSYSLEGSKTDTQYF. The CDR3 coding sequence is TGTGCCAGCAGTTACTCCCTGGAGGGGTCAAAAACAGATACGCAGTATTTT.

CDR3 nucleotides: TGCGCCAGCAGCTTGGGGCAGGGTTCGGGCTACGAGCAGTACTTC. Amino acids: CASSLGQGSGYEQYF. The gene calls are TRBV5-1 and TRBJ2-7, with a weak D call TRBD1 (5 bases). Trimming took off 0 bases at V and 3 bases at J, with 13 bases between the two ends. Germline CDR1 reads SGHRS; CDR2 reads YFSETQ. CDR3 size: 15 residues. Full variable domain (outside the CDR3, taken from reference TRBV5-1 and TRBJ2-7): KAGVTQTPRYLIKTRGQQVTLSCSPISGHRSVSWYQQTPGQGLQFLFEYFSETQRNKGNFPGRFSGRQFSNSRSEMNVSTLELGDSALYLCASSLGQGSGYEQYFGPGTRLTVT.

This chain joins TRBV3-1 and TRBJ2-6; weak D call: TRBD1 (5 bases). Trimming pared 4 bases from V and 1 base from J, leaving 20 bases between. The CDR3 covers 19 residues. Germline lookup yields CDR1 LGHDT and CDR2 YNNKEL (reference sequence). CDR3 DNA sequence: TGTGCCAGCAGCCTCCGGGCAGGGCTCCCGTCGTCTGGGGCCAACGTCCTGACTTTC. This translates into CASSLRAGLPSSGANVLTF.

The V call is TRBV29-1, the J call TRBJ2-5, with 7 bases matching TRBD2. Trimming at V came to 3 bases and at J to 7 bases, leaving 2 bases not matched to a gene. Germline CDR1 reads SQVTM; CDR2 reads ANQGSEA. The CDR3 totals 11 residues. The CDR3 loop reads CSVERGSTQYF. CDR3 in DNA: TGCAGCGTTGAGCGGGGGTCGACCCAGTACTTC.

The chain has TRBV2 and TRBJ1-1; D is perhaps TRBD1 (5 bases). CDR3 size: 11 residues. V lost 7 bases and J lost 7, with 10 bases in between. The germline CDR1 and CDR2 sequences are SNHLY and FYNNEI. CDR3 sequence: CASTGDGEAFF. The CDR3 nucleotides read TGTGCCAGCACCGGGGACGGTGAAGCTTTCTTT.

This clonotype came up a few times. This sequence joins TRBV5-5 and TRBJ1-1; a weak D match, TRBD1 (5 bases). The CDR3 covers 16 residues. The germline CDR1 and CDR2 sequences are SGHKS and YYEKEE (reference sequence). V gave up 0 bases and J gave up 1 base, with 13 bases separating them. CDR3 region: CASSLVGGARNTEAFF. The CDR3, as DNA: TGTGCCAGCAGCTTGGTAGGCGGGGCACGGAACACTGAAGCTTTCTTT. The full variable domain, with the rest looked up from reference TRBV5-5 and TRBJ1-1, is DAGVTQSPTHLIKTRGQQVTLRCSPISGHKSVSWYQQVLGQGPQFIFQYYEKEERGRGNFPDRFSARQFPNYSSELNVNALLLGDSALYLCASSLVGGARNTEAFFGQGTRLTVV.

The chain couples TRBV7-9 to TRBJ1-4, with 7 bases identical to TRBD1. There are 16 residues in the CDR3. Per germline, CDR1 SEHNR and CDR2 FQNEAQ (reference sequence). The J segment lost 0 bases and the V segment lost 2 bases, leaving 3 bases of the junction unmatched. The CDR3 DNA reads TGTGCCAGCAGCTTACCAGACAGGGCAACTAATGAAAAACTGTTTTTT. This sequence encodes CASSLPDRATNEKLFF. Full variable domain (outside the CDR3, taken from reference TRBV7-9 and TRBJ1-4): DTGVSQNPRHKITKRGQNVTFRCDPISEHNRLYWYRQTLGQGPEFLTYFQNEAQLEKSRLLSDRFSAERPKGSFSTLEIQRTEQGDSAMYLCASSLPDRATNEKLFFGSGTQLSVL.

This clonotype was seen more than once but under ten times. The CDR3, as DNA: TGTGCCAGCAGCGACTTAACGACCGGGACAGGGCCCAATGAGCAGTTCTTC. Amino acids: CASSDLTTGTGPNEQFF. The chain couples TRBV3-1 to TRBJ2-1; 9 bases are shared with TRBD1. The V segment lost 5 bases and the J segment 6 bases; nucleotides outside the gene matches: 14. The germline V gene has CDR1 LGHDT and CDR2 YNNKEL (reference sequence). The CDR3 extends over 17 amino acids.

V is TRBV6-2 or TRBV6-3 and J is TRBJ1-1; TRBD1 is a possible D gene (5 bases). This CDR3 region has 14 residues. Trimming stripped 6 bases from V and 0 bases from J, with 11 bases between. CDR1 is MNHEY, CDR2 SVGEGT, per germline. CDR3 protein: CASRRDFLNTEAFF. CDR3 coding DNA: TGTGCCAGCAGGAGGGACTTTTTGAACACTGAAGCTTTCTTT.

This clonotype was observed many times. The chain employs TRBV6-6 and TRBJ2-1, with 8 bases lining up with TRBD2. The CDR3 runs to 16 residues. The V segment lost 6 bases and the J segment 0 bases; nucleotides outside the gene matches: 7. CDR1 is MNHNY and CDR2 is SVGAGI in the germline V gene (reference sequence). CDR3 sequence: CASRPISGSSYNEQFF. CDR3 nucleotide sequence: TGTGCCAGCAGGCCTATCAGCGGGAGCTCCTACAATGAGCAGTTCTTC.

The chain uses TRBV11-3 and TRBJ2-7; D possibly uses TRBD1 or TRBD2 (6 bases each). Looked up from germline, CDR1 is SGHNT and CDR2 is YENEEA. The CDR3 contains 14 residues. V was cut by 2 bases and J by 6 bases, with 14 bases left in between. CDR3 sequence (DNA): TGTGCCAGCAGCTTATCCTCGGGGGCCGCCGAGCAGTACTTC. Its protein is CASSLSSGAAEQYF.